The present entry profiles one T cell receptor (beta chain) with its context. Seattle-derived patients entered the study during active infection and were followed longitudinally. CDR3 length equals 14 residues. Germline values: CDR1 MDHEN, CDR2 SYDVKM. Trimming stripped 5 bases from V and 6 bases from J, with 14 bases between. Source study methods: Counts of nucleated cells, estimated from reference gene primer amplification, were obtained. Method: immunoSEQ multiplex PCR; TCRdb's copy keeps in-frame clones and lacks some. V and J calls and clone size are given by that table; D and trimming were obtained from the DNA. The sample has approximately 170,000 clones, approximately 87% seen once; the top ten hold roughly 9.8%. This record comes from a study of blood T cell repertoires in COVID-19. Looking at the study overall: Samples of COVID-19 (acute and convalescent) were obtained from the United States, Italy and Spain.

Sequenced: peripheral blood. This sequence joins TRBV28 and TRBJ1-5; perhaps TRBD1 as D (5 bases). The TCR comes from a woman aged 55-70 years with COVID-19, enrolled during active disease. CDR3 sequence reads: CASSETGAAQPQHF. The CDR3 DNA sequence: TGTGCCAGCAGTGAGACTGGGGCTGCTCAGCCCCAGCATTTT.